These 21 T cell receptor beta chains were all obtained from the same sample, sequenced in a study of response to subunit inactivated influenza vaccine. MiXCR was run by TCRdb on the RT-PCR reads, yielding one entry per CDR3 protein. The table has hundreds of thousands of distinct CDR3 sequences, approximately 14% seen once. This specimen consisted of PBMCs from blood, obtained 14 to 15 days before vaccination. The receptor set was obtained from a man aged 45-65 years who received an inactivated influenza vaccine.

V is TRBV4-3 and J is TRBJ2-1; D possibly corresponds to TRBD2 (5 bases). V lost 0 bases, J lost 2 bases, and 11 bases lay in between. CDR1 and CDR2 from the germline V gene are LGHNA and YSLEER. This CDR3 comprises 16 residues. CDR3 nucleotide sequence: TGCGCCAGCAGCCAAGATGCGGGTCGGGCCTACAATGAGCAGTTCTTC. Its translation: CASSQDAGRAYNEQFF.

This clonotype showed up just a few times. V is TRBV5-1 and J is TRBJ2-3, with 10 bases identical to TRBD1. The length of the CDR3 is 17 residues. V trimming: 3 bases; J trimming: 6 bases; junction bases outside the gene matches: 13. Germline CDR1 and CDR2: SGHRS and YFSETQ. CDR3 region: CASSSRQGAPILDTQYF. The CDR3 nucleotides read TGCGCCAGCAGCTCCAGACAGGGGGCGCCAATTTTGGATACGCAGTATTTT.

V and J are TRBV7-9 and TRBJ1-1, with D uncertain. Trimming pared 1 base from V and 9 bases from J, leaving 12 bases between. CDR1 is SEHNR and CDR2 is FQNEAQ in the germline V gene (reference sequence). This CDR3 has 13 amino acids. Here the CDR3 reads CASSLVMVPKAFF. CDR3 nucleotide sequence: TGTGCCAGCAGCTTAGTAATGGTCCCAAAAGCTTTCTTT.

This clonotype was recorded a few times. This chain joins TRBV9 and TRBJ2-1; 11 positions agree with TRBD2. The germline V gene has CDR1 SGDLS and CDR2 YYNGEE. V shed 0 bases, J shed 8 bases, and the junction held 13 bases outside the gene matches. The CDR3 runs to 18 residues. The CDR3 coding sequence is TGTGCCAGCAGCGTAGGCCCCGGGACTAGCGGATCCCCCCATGAGCAGTTCTTC. Its translation: CASSVGPGTSGSPHEQFF.

The sample holds a few counts of this clonotype. The chain has TRBV29-1 and TRBJ2-7; TRBD2 agrees at 8 bases. The CDR3 covers 16 residues. Germline CDR1 SQVTM, CDR2 ANQGSEA. Trimming cost V 2 bases and J 0 bases; bases outside gene matches: 9. CDR3 bases: TGCAGCGTTGAAATGGTCGGGGGGGGGGACTCCTACGAGCAGTACTTC. It translates to CSVEMVGGGDSYEQYF.

This clonotype was counted many times. V is TRBV5-1 and J is TRBJ2-7, with D uncertain. This CDR3 has 13 amino acids. Trimming stripped 0 bases from V and 4 bases from J, with 8 bases between. Germline assignment: CDR1 SGHRS and CDR2 YFSETQ. The CDR3 protein is CASSLGQQYEQYF. The CDR3 DNA follows: TGCGCCAGCAGCTTGGGGCAGCAATACGAGCAGTACTTC.

The chain employs TRBV25-1 and TRBJ2-7; D not certain. The CDR3 runs to 15 residues. Germline loops: CDR1 MGHDK, CDR2 SYGVNS. V shed 4 bases and J shed 5 bases, with 18 bases lying between them. For the CDR3, the DNA is TGTGCCAGCAGTGTCCTGGGCGGAGAAGGCGACGAGCAGTACTTC. Translation gives CASSVLGGEGDEQYF.

The V gene is TRBV4-1, the J gene TRBJ2-7; D is tentatively TRBD1 or TRBD2 (5 bases each). The length of the CDR3 is 15 residues. V lost 1 base and J 2 bases, leaving 12 bases between the germline ends. CDR1 MGHRA and CDR2 YSYEKL come from the germline V gene. In DNA, the CDR3 is TGCGCCAGCAGCCAAGGGGGGTTGGCCGCCTACGAGCAGTACTTC. It yields the protein CASSQGGLAAYEQYF.

In this sample, this clonotype turned up many times. CDR3 sequence (DNA): TGCAGCGTTGATGGCGTCGTCAGGGGAGCAGATACGCAGTATTTT. As protein: CSVDGVVRGADTQYF. This chain joins TRBV29-1 and TRBJ2-3; D is perhaps TRBD1 (6 bases). The germline CDR1 and CDR2 sequences are SQVTM and ANQGSEA. Trimming removed 3 bases from V and 4 bases from J, with 17 bases in between. This CDR3 region has 15 residues.

The table lists this clonotype with a few counts. The V gene is TRBV20-1, the J gene TRBJ2-3; 13 bases are shared with TRBD2. CDR1 is DFQATT, CDR2 SNEGSKA, per germline (reference sequence). V trimming: 6 bases; J trimming: 2 bases; junction bases outside the gene matches: 11. This CDR3 region has 17 residues. Here the CDR3 reads CSATRPGLAGHTDTQYF. As DNA, the CDR3 is TGCAGTGCCACACGTCCGGGACTAGCGGGACACACAGATACGCAGTATTTT.

This clonotype has only a few counts. V and J are TRBV5-1 and TRBJ1-3; no clear D. Germline V lookup: CDR1 SGHRS, CDR2 YFSETQ. V lost 2 bases and J lost 0, with 9 bases in between. This CDR3 is built from 15 residues. In DNA form, the CDR3 reads TGCGCCAGCAGCTTAGGGTCTGTCTCTGGAAACACCATATATTTT. The encoded protein is CASSLGSVSGNTIYF.

This chain uses TRBV20-1 with TRBJ1-5; D is uncertain. Germline-derived CDR1 and CDR2 are DFQATT and SNEGSKA (reference sequence). V lost 6 bases to trimming and J lost 11 bases, with 14 bases between them. CDR3 size: 11 residues. The CDR3 protein is CSAPSAGTQHF. The CDR3 nucleotides read TGCAGTGCCCCCTCGGCGGGGACCCAGCATTTT.

The chain has TRBV3-1 and TRBJ1-5; D remains ambiguous. Per the germline V gene, CDR1 is LGHDT and CDR2 is YNNKEL (reference sequence). This CDR3 has 14 amino acids. V was cut by 5 bases and J by 6 bases, with 14 bases left in between. The CDR3: CASSTSSAPQPQHF. The CDR3 region has the DNA TGTGCCAGCAGCACCTCGTCGGCCCCTCAGCCCCAGCATTTT.

The chain couples TRBV30 to TRBJ1-2, with D perhaps TRBD1 (5 bases). The germline V gene has CDR1 GTSNPN and CDR2 SVGIG (reference sequence). The CDR3 totals 11 residues. Trimming stripped 0 bases from V and 6 bases from J, with 5 bases between. Written as DNA, the CDR3 is TGTGCCTGGAGTGTAGGGGATGGCTACACCTTC. Protein: CAWSVGDGYTF.

About this clonotype: The junction departs from the called germline gene at one end, perhaps through a read error. This chain joins TRBV4-3 and TRBJ2-3; D remains ambiguous. This CDR3 contains 12 residues. From germline, CDR1 is LGHNA and CDR2 YSLEER. This CDR3 reads CASSISRDTQSF. In nucleotides, the CDR3 is TGCGCCAGCAGCATAAGCAGAGATACGCAGTCTTTT.

The chain couples TRBV5-1 to TRBJ2-7, with a possible D match to TRBD2 (5 bases). CDR3 length: 15 residues. V was pared by 0 bases and J by 3 bases, with 13 bases between. Germline V gene lookup returns CDR1 SGHRS and CDR2 YFSETQ. CDR3: CASSLAGIGIYEQYF. The CDR3, as DNA: TGCGCCAGCAGCTTGGCCGGGATAGGGATCTACGAGCAGTACTTC. The full variable domain, rest sourced from reference TRBV5-1 and TRBJ2-7, is KAGVTQTPRYLIKTRGQQVTLSCSPISGHRSVSWYQQTPGQGLQFLFEYFSETQRNKGNFPGRFSGRQFSNSRSEMNVSTLELGDSALYLCASSLAGIGIYEQYFGPGTRLTVT.

The chain uses TRBV20-1 and TRBJ2-1, with TRBD1 as a possible D gene (6 bases). CDR1 and CDR2 from the germline V gene are DFQATT and SNEGSKA (reference sequence). Trimming left V 6 bases short and J 7 bases short, with 19 bases between. The CDR3 has 14 residues. The chain's CDR3 is CSAESGQKVNEQFF. Here the CDR3 DNA reads TGCAGTGCCGAATCGGGACAAAAGGTGAATGAGCAGTTCTTC.

This clonotype was seen a handful of times. The chain recombines TRBV3-1 with TRBJ2-7; TRBD2 aligns across 9 bases. The CDR3 has 17 residues. Germline loops: CDR1 LGHDT, CDR2 YNNKEL (reference sequence). J was trimmed by 0 bases and V by 0 bases; bases with no gene match: 6. This CDR3 is CASSQEIASGASYEQYF. The CDR3 coding sequence is TGTGCCAGCAGCCAAGAGATTGCTAGCGGGGCCTCCTACGAGCAGTACTTC.

The chain employs TRBV5-5 and TRBJ2-7; D gene unclear. CDR3 size: 14 residues. Germline CDR1 is SGHKS and CDR2 is YYEKEE (reference sequence). Trimming removed 2 bases at V and 5 bases at J, with 14 bases between. CDR3 sequence reads: CASSFNYPGHEQYF. In DNA form, the CDR3 reads TGTGCCAGCAGCTTCAACTATCCGGGCCACGAGCAGTACTTC.

This rearrangement joins TRBV7-2 to TRBJ1-4, with D unresolved. Germline CDR1 reads SGHTA; CDR2 reads FQGNSA. This CDR3 comprises 12 residues. V lost 5 bases and J 7 bases, leaving 8 bases between the germline ends. The CDR3 reads CASSRWGEKLFF. The CDR3 DNA sequence: TGTGCCAGCAGCCGTTGGGGTGAAAAACTGTTTTTT.

The sample holds a few counts of this clonotype. This chain uses TRBV7-8 with TRBJ2-7, with D possibly being TRBD2 (5 bases). Germline-derived CDR1 and CDR2 are SGHVS and FQNEAQ. V was cut by 1 base and J by 6 bases, with 28 bases left in between. The CDR3 totals 19 residues. The CDR3 DNA is TGTGCCAGCAGCTTAGGCCAACCCTCTCTCCGTAGCGTCCCCCCCGAGCAGTACTTC. It specifies CASSLGQPSLRSVPPEQYF. The complete variable domain, with remaining parts taken from reference TRBV7-8 and TRBJ2-7, reads GAGVSQSPRYKVAKRGQDVALRCDPISGHVSLFWYQQALGQGPEFLTYFQNEAQLDKSGLPSDRFFAERPEGSVSTLKIQRTQQEDSAVYLCASSLGQPSLRSVPPEQYFGPGTRLTVT.